These T cell receptor beta chains were read from a single sample in a study of T-cell reconstitution after alpha-beta-depleted transplantation in children. Via MiXCR, TCRdb re-called the PCR reads, giving one row per CDR3 protein. The sample includes approximately 490,000 distinct CDR3 sequences, around 12% of them seen just once. The source material was PBMCs from the stem cell graft donor, sampled from the stem cell graft. Every receptor here comes from a human donor who donated a stem cell graft to a child with combined immunodeficiency. Each CDR3 is given with its conserved first and last residue. The D gene is left open where the match is weak. Clone size is not always given. Where it is, it says once, few, many or a class for expanded clones.

j_call clone_size d_call v_call cdr3_nt cdr3_aa
TRBJ2-1 many TRBD2 TRBV20-1 TGCAGTGCTAGAGGTGGACTAGCGGCCAACAATGAGCAGTTCTTC CSARGGLAANNEQFF
TRBJ2-7 . . TRBV4-2 TGTGCCATGAGCTTGGGAGTAGTTTTGGGGGACTTTGACGAGCAGTACTTC CAMSLGVVLGDFDEQYF
TRBJ2-1 . . TRBV4-3 TGCGCCAGCAGCCACGCTCCCCCCTTCGGCGGGCTGTCCTACAATGAGCAGTTCTTC CASSHAPPFGGLSYNEQFF
TRBJ2-5 few . TRBV24-1 TGTGCCACCAGTGATTTTGGGGGATCCGAGACCCAGTACTTC CATSDFGGSETQYF
TRBJ2-2 . . TRBV18 TGTGCCAGCTCACCTTCGACAGGTCGCGGGGAGCTGTTTTTT CASSPSTGRGELFF
TRBJ2-5 once TRBD1 TRBV6-2/TRBV6-3 TGTGCCAGCAGTTCCCAGGACAGGGGTGAGACCCAGTACTTC CASSSQDRGETQYF
TRBJ2-7 few . TRBV12-3/TRBV12-4 TGTGCCAGCAGTTTAATCTCGGGGTCCGAGCAGTACTTC CASSLISGSEQYF
TRBJ1-5 few . TRBV7-9 TGTGCCAGCAGCTTAGCGCTCGACAGTAATCAGCCCCAGCATTTT CASSLALDSNQPQHF
TRBJ2-5 . . TRBV12-3/TRBV12-4 TGTGCCAGCAGTTTGAACAGGGAGGGAGAGACCCAGTACTTC CASSLNREGETQYF
TRBJ1-3 many . TRBV20-1 TGCAGTGCTAGATTCTATTTAGGCGGATCTGGAAACACCATATATTTT CSARFYLGGSGNTIYF
TRBJ1-2 many . TRBV12-3/TRBV12-4 TGTGCCAGCAGCCCACAACAGGGAAACTATGGCTACACCTTC CASSPQQGNYGYTF
TRBJ2-7 few TRBD2 TRBV6-2/TRBV6-3 TGTGCCAGCTCCCGGACTAGCGGTAATAGGAACGAGCAGTACTTC CASSRTSGNRNEQYF
TRBJ2-1 few . TRBV6-4 TGTGCCAGCAGTGACAGGGGCCCTAGCTCCTACAATGAGCAGTTCTTC CASSDRGPSSYNEQFF
TRBJ1-2 few . TRBV12-3/TRBV12-4 TGTGCCATCACAGGGAGCGGTGGCTACACCTTC CAITGSGGYTF
TRBJ1-2 . . TRBV5-6 TGTGCCAGCAGCTTGGTTGGCAACGTGGATGGCTACACCTTC CASSLVGNVDGYTF
TRBJ2-6 few TRBD1 TRBV12-3/TRBV12-4 TGTGCCAGCAGTTTCCTGGGACAGGGCGGCTCTGGGGCCAACGTCCTGACTTTC CASSFLGQGGSGANVLTF
TRBJ2-7 . . TRBV30 TGTGCCTGGGTCGGGGAGGCGGGCACCTACGAGCAGTACTTC CAWVGEAGTYEQYF
TRBJ2-5 . . TRBV11-2 TGTGCCAGCAGCTTAGAGTTTTTAGGTGGCGGGCGAGAGACCCAGTACTTC CASSLEFLGGGRETQYF
TRBJ1-2 many TRBD1 TRBV6-1 TGTGCCAGCAGAGTGGGGACAGGGGGCCCCTTCTATGGCTACACCTTC CASRVGTGGPFYGYTF
TRBJ1-6 few . TRBV5-6 TGTGCCAGCAGCGAGGACAGCAGGTATTCACCCCTCCACTTT CASSEDSRYSPLHF
TRBJ2-7 many . TRBV6-2/TRBV6-3 TGTGCCAGCAGTTACGGATCGGCAGAGCAGTACGAGCAGTACTTC CASSYGSAEQYEQYF
TRBJ2-6 many TRBD2 TRBV6-1 TGTGCCAGCTCCCCAAGGGGAGGGCCTGGGGCCAACGTCCTGACTTTC CASSPRGGPGANVLTF
TRBJ2-3 few TRBD2 TRBV7-2 TGTGCCAGCAGCTTACAGGGGCTAGCGGGGGCGGGGGATACGCAGTATTTT CASSLQGLAGAGDTQYF
TRBJ1-2 few . TRBV2 TGTGCCAGCAGTCCTAGCCGGGACCCAAAGCGCTATGGCTACACCTTC CASSPSRDPKRYGYTF
TRBJ2-2 . . TRBV7-7 TGTGCTAGCAGCTTAGAGGCAGATACCGGGGAGCTGTTTTTT CASSLEADTGELFF
TRBJ2-5 many . TRBV9 TGTGCCAGCAGCGTAGCCGGCCGAACAGAGACCCAGTACTTC CASSVAGRTETQYF
TRBJ1-2 few . TRBV15 TGTGCCACCAGCAGAGAATACGGTCTGGGCTACACCTTC CATSREYGLGYTF
TRBJ2-1 many TRBD2 TRBV29-1 TGCAGCGTTGACGTTTTGACTAGCGGGTTTATTGATGAGCAGTTCTTC CSVDVLTSGFIDEQFF
TRBJ2-2 many TRBD2 TRBV20-1 TGCAGTGCTAGAGCTAGCGGAGGTGGTACCGGGGAGCTGTTTTTT CSARASGGGTGELFF
TRBJ2-1 . . TRBV19 TGTGCCAGTACCTCCGTGGGTTACAATGAGCAGTTCTTC CASTSVGYNEQFF
TRBJ1-6 few TRBD1 TRBV6-1 TGTGCCAGCAAGAGACAGGGGTACAATTCACCCCTCCACTTT CASKRQGYNSPLHF
TRBJ2-1 . TRBD1 TRBV3-1 TGTGCCAGCAGCCAAGATACGGGACAGGGGGCGAAAAATGAGCAGTTCTTC CASSQDTGQGAKNEQFF
TRBJ2-1 . . TRBV12-5 TGTGCTAGTGGTACAACTAGATCCTCCTACAATGAGCAGTTCTTC CASGTTRSSYNEQFF
TRBJ2-1 . TRBD2 TRBV2 TGTGCCAGCAGGGGACCGGGGGGCAATGAGCAGTTCTTC CASRGPGGNEQFF
TRBJ2-7 . . TRBV7-8 TGTGCCAGCAGCCCTACTTTCGAGCAGTACTTC CASSPTFEQYF
TRBJ2-3 few TRBD2 TRBV5-1 TGCGCCAGCAGCTTCCTGACTAGCGGGGGTAGCACAGATACGCAGTATTTT CASSFLTSGGSTDTQYF
TRBJ2-3 many . TRBV11-2 TGTGCCATTCTTTCGGCAGGGGCAAGGGATACGCAGTATTTT CAILSAGARDTQYF
TRBJ2-2 many TRBD1 TRBV20-1 TGCAGTGCTAAAGGGACAGGGGGCTCATCCGGGGAGCTGTTTTTT CSAKGTGGSSGELFF
TRBJ2-7 . . TRBV12-3/TRBV12-4 TGTGCCAGCAGTTTGGGGGTAGGATGGTACGAGCAGTACTTC CASSLGVGWYEQYF
TRBJ1-3 few . TRBV12-3/TRBV12-4 TGTGCCAGCAGTCCACTTAGGAGCTCTGGAAACACCATATATTTT CASSPLRSSGNTIYF
TRBJ2-1 . TRBD2 TRBV12-3/TRBV12-4 TGTGCCAGCAGTTTAACTAGCGGGATCTCCAATGAGCAGTTCTTC CASSLTSGISNEQFF
TRBJ2-6 many . TRBV4-3 TGCGCCAGCAGCCAAGATACTAGTAGCTCTGGGGCCAACGTCCTGACTTTC CASSQDTSSSGANVLTF
TRBJ2-1 few TRBD2 TRBV7-7 TGTGCTAGCAGCCCCGGACTAGCGGGGGAAGGTGAGCAGTTCTTC CASSPGLAGEGEQFF
TRBJ2-3 . TRBD2 TRBV11-2 TGTGCCAGCAGCTTCCCGACTAGCGGGAGGGGTAGCACAGATACGCAGTATTTT CASSFPTSGRGSTDTQYF
TRBJ2-1 . TRBD2 TRBV27 TGTGCCAGCAGTCAGGGGACTAGCGGGAGATATGAGCAGTTCTTC CASSQGTSGRYEQFF
TRBJ1-2 many TRBD1 TRBV29-1 TGCAGCGTCGAACCGGGACAGGGGTCGGGCGGCTACACCTTC CSVEPGQGSGGYTF
TRBJ1-3 . . TRBV7-1 TGTGCCAGCAGCGGGGGACAATTAGGGCTAAACACCATATATTTT CASSGGQLGLNTIYF
TRBJ2-3 few . TRBV23-1 TGCGCCAGCAGTCAACCACCTCCAGGGACTTTCCGTTTGGTAACAGATACGCAGTATTTT CASSQPPPGTFRLVTDTQYF
TRBJ2-5 . . TRBV29-1 TGCAGCGTTGAAGTGTCCGAGGGAGAGACCCAGTACTTC CSVEVSEGETQYF